These T cell receptor beta chains were read from a single sample in a study of identical twins. TCRdb passed the 5' RACE reads through MiXCR, listing each CDR3 protein once. In the table there are nearly 900,000 distinct CDR3 sequences, 9% to 15% of which are singletons. This sample was shared with a second study, whose subject was yellow fever vaccine responses in identical twins.

Input material: PBMCs. Every receptor here comes from a woman between 18 and 30 years old in good health. Each CDR3 is given with its conserved first and last residue. Each record gives: J gene, V gene, clone size, D gene, CDR3 protein, CDR3 DNA. The D gene is left open where the match is weak. The listing skips clone size in some rows; elsewhere it reads once, few, many or a size class.

TRBJ2-2 TRBV20-1 few TRBD1 CSAPTGITGELFF TGCAGTGCTCCGACAGGGATCACCGGGGAGCTGTTTTTT
TRBJ2-5 TRBV12-3/TRBV12-4 . . CASSLVGAGQETQYF TGTGCCAGCAGTTTGGTAGGGGCCGGCCAAGAGACCCAGTACTTC
TRBJ1-5 TRBV20-1 . . CSAYLATGGGQPQHF TGCAGTGCCTACCTAGCAACGGGGGGAGGTCAGCCCCAGCATTTT
TRBJ2-2 TRBV12-3/TRBV12-4 few . CASSPLRELFF TGTGCCAGCAGTCCCCTTCGGGAGCTGTTTTTT
TRBJ2-4 TRBV6-2/TRBV6-3 few TRBD1 CASSYDTRTGFNIQYF TGTGCCAGCAGTTACGACACCAGGACAGGGTTCAACATTCAGTACTTC
TRBJ1-5 TRBV13 . . CASSWGRGNQPQHF TGTGCCAGCAGTTGGGGTCGGGGCAATCAGCCCCAGCATTTT
TRBJ2-1 TRBV27 few . CASSLRLGGLRNEQFF TGTGCCAGCAGTTTACGTCTGGGGGGGCTGAGGAATGAGCAGTTCTTC
TRBJ2-2 TRBV6-6 few . CAVGTSGELFF TGTGCCGTTGGCACCTCCGGGGAGCTGTTTTTT
TRBJ1-1 TRBV5-1 few . CATKSRDGEAFF TGCGCCACCAAATCCCGGGACGGAGAAGCTTTCTTT
TRBJ1-1 TRBV4-1 few TRBD1 CASSPGGTGGAYTEAFF TGCGCCAGCAGCCCCGGGGGGACAGGGGGCGCGTACACTGAAGCTTTCTTT